A selection of T cell receptor beta chains follows, all from one sample in a study of cytomegalovirus exposure and HLA in healthy donors. The data were produced by immunoSEQ multiplex PCR, yet TCRdb's version contains in-frame clones alone and is incomplete. Of some 150,000 clones listed, approximately 71% are singletons. Input material: PBMCs. These receptors were taken from a woman in her fifties or sixties in good health and CMV-seronegative. The CDR3 runs from the conserved cysteine through the conserved F or W. Each record gives: D gene, V gene, J gene, clone size, CDR3 protein, CDR3 DNA. D genes are given only for firm matches. Clone size is given for some rows only: seen once, a few or many times, or a class if the clone is expanded.

D gene: .; V gene: TRBV5-1; J gene: TRBJ2-1; clone size: .; CDR3 protein: CASSLERPLDEQFF; CDR3 DNA: TGCGCCAGCAGCCTCGAGAGGCCCTTGGATGAGCAGTTCTTC
D gene: .; V gene: TRBV9; J gene: TRBJ1-2; clone size: few; CDR3 protein: CASSLPSPGLNYGYTF; CDR3 DNA: TGTGCCAGCAGCCTACCGTCGCCAGGGCTCAACTATGGCTACACCTTC
D gene: .; V gene: TRBV19; J gene: TRBJ1-1; clone size: .; CDR3 protein: CASTVNTEAFF; CDR3 DNA: TGTGCCAGTACAGTGAACACTGAAGCTTTCTTT
D gene: TRBD1; V gene: TRBV11-2; J gene: TRBJ1-6; clone size: few; CDR3 protein: CASRTNRGYNSPLHF; CDR3 DNA: TGTGCCAGCAGGACCAACAGGGGGTATAATTCACCCCTCCACTTT
D gene: .; V gene: TRBV5-1; J gene: TRBJ1-5; clone size: once; CDR3 protein: CASSVDGQIRQPQHF; CDR3 DNA: TGCGCCAGCAGCGTCGATGGACAGATCAGGCAGCCCCAGCATTTT
D gene: TRBD1; V gene: TRBV7-7; J gene: TRBJ2-5; clone size: few; CDR3 protein: CASSLVAGGRQETQYF; CDR3 DNA: TGTGCTAGCAGCTTAGTAGCAGGGGGCCGGCAAGAGACCCAGTACTTC
D gene: .; V gene: TRBV5-6; J gene: TRBJ2-7; clone size: .; CDR3 protein: CASTRGYEQYF; CDR3 DNA: TGTGCCTCGACGAGAGGATACGAGCAGTACTTC
D gene: .; V gene: TRBV4-2; J gene: TRBJ2-2; clone size: .; CDR3 protein: CASSPSGVRANTGELFF; CDR3 DNA: TGTGCCAGCAGCCCCTCGGGAGTCAGGGCGAACACCGGGGAGCTGTTTTTT
D gene: .; V gene: TRBV27; J gene: TRBJ1-6; clone size: .; CDR3 protein: CASSLSRDRINSPLHF; CDR3 DNA: TGTGCCAGCAGTTTATCGAGAGACAGAATTAATTCACCCCTCCACTTT
D gene: .; V gene: TRBV2; J gene: TRBJ1-2; clone size: .; CDR3 protein: CASTPIGRGYGYTF; CDR3 DNA: TGTGCCAGCACCCCTATCGGTCGGGGCTATGGCTACACCTTC
D gene: TRBD2; V gene: TRBV27; J gene: TRBJ2-7; clone size: .; CDR3 protein: CASSGGGTSFYEQYF; CDR3 DNA: TGTGCCAGCAGTGGGGGGGGGACTAGTTTCTACGAGCAGTACTTC
D gene: TRBD2; V gene: TRBV5-4; J gene: TRBJ2-1; clone size: .; CDR3 protein: CASSNGGLAGSYNEQFF; CDR3 DNA: TGTGCCAGCAGCAATGGGGGGCTAGCGGGGTCTTACAATGAGCAGTTCTTC
D gene: .; V gene: TRBV10-1; J gene: TRBJ1-1; clone size: .; CDR3 protein: CASSEAGPSNTEAFF; CDR3 DNA: TGCGCCAGCAGTGAGGCGGGCCCGTCAAACACTGAAGCTTTCTTT
D gene: TRBD1; V gene: TRBV11-1; J gene: TRBJ2-5; clone size: .; CDR3 protein: CASSDDREETQYF; CDR3 DNA: TGTGCCAGCAGCGACGACAGGGAGGAGACCCAGTACTTC
D gene: .; V gene: TRBV7-2; J gene: TRBJ1-5; clone size: few; CDR3 protein: CASSYGTLYSNQPQHF; CDR3 DNA: TGTGCCAGCAGCTATGGGACACTCTATAGCAATCAGCCCCAGCATTTT
D gene: .; V gene: TRBV2; J gene: TRBJ2-5; clone size: .; CDR3 protein: CASRQGTETQYF; CDR3 DNA: TGTGCCAGCAGACAGGGAACGGAGACCCAGTACTTC
D gene: TRBD1; V gene: TRBV6-4; J gene: TRBJ2-2; clone size: many; CDR3 protein: CASSAGTGYTTGELFF; CDR3 DNA: TGTGCCAGCAGTGCCGGGACAGGGTACACCACCGGGGAGCTGTTTTTT
D gene: TRBD1; V gene: TRBV19; J gene: TRBJ2-7; clone size: .; CDR3 protein: CASSIVSQGAYEQYF; CDR3 DNA: TGTGCCAGTAGTATAGTCTCACAGGGGGCCTACGAGCAGTACTTC
D gene: .; V gene: TRBV28; J gene: TRBJ1-2; clone size: .; CDR3 protein: CASSFGGIGYTF; CDR3 DNA: TGTGCCAGCAGTTTCGGAGGGATTGGCTACACCTTC
D gene: .; V gene: TRBV28; J gene: TRBJ2-1; clone size: .; CDR3 protein: CASSPAGARSYNEQFF; CDR3 DNA: TGTGCCAGCAGTCCGGCGGGGGCTAGATCATACAATGAGCAGTTCTTC
D gene: .; V gene: TRBV19; J gene: TRBJ1-5; clone size: .; CDR3 protein: CASSKTGFNQPQHF; CDR3 DNA: TGTGCCAGTAGTAAAACAGGTTTCAATCAGCCCCAGCATTTT
D gene: .; V gene: TRBV7-2; J gene: TRBJ2-1; clone size: few; CDR3 protein: CASSIEGSAYNEQFF; CDR3 DNA: TGTGCCAGCAGCATCGAGGGTAGCGCCTACAATGAGCAGTTCTTC
D gene: .; V gene: TRBV6-1; J gene: TRBJ2-1; clone size: .; CDR3 protein: CASRGGAMRRNEQFF; CDR3 DNA: TGTGCCAGCAGGGGGGGGGCCATGAGAAGAAATGAGCAGTTCTTC
D gene: TRBD1; V gene: TRBV14; J gene: TRBJ1-1; clone size: .; CDR3 protein: CASSQTHRDSIMNTEAFF; CDR3 DNA: TGTGCCAGCAGCCAAACTCACCGGGACAGTATAATGAACACTGAAGCTTTCTTT
D gene: .; V gene: TRBV6-4; J gene: TRBJ2-3; clone size: .; CDR3 protein: CASSDPQGSTDTQYF; CDR3 DNA: TGTGCCAGCAGTGACCCCCAGGGCAGCACAGATACGCAGTATTTT
D gene: TRBD1; V gene: TRBV19; J gene: TRBJ1-6; clone size: .; CDR3 protein: CASRRITGEGSPLHF; CDR3 DNA: TGTGCCAGTAGACGGATTACAGGGGAAGGGTCACCCCTCCACTTT
D gene: .; V gene: TRBV18; J gene: TRBJ2-2; clone size: .; CDR3 protein: CATTTDSNTGELFF; CDR3 DNA: TGTGCCACCACGACAGACAGTAACACCGGGGAGCTGTTTTTT
D gene: .; V gene: TRBV5-6; J gene: TRBJ1-2; clone size: once; CDR3 protein: CASILRQVDYGYTF; CDR3 DNA: TGTGCCAGCATCCTAAGACAGGTCGACTATGGCTACACCTTC
D gene: TRBD1; V gene: TRBV5-1; J gene: TRBJ1-2; clone size: .; CDR3 protein: CASREDRDGYTF; CDR3 DNA: TGCGCCAGCAGAGAGGACAGGGACGGCTACACCTTC
D gene: .; V gene: TRBV19; J gene: TRBJ1-5; clone size: .; CDR3 protein: CASTDWFGGNQPQHF; CDR3 DNA: TGTGCCAGTACCGACTGGTTCGGGGGCAATCAGCCCCAGCATTTT
D gene: TRBD1; V gene: TRBV7-6; J gene: TRBJ1-6; clone size: once; CDR3 protein: CASSRTGFNSPLHF; CDR3 DNA: TGTGCCAGCAGTCGGACAGGGTTCAATTCACCCCTCCACTTT